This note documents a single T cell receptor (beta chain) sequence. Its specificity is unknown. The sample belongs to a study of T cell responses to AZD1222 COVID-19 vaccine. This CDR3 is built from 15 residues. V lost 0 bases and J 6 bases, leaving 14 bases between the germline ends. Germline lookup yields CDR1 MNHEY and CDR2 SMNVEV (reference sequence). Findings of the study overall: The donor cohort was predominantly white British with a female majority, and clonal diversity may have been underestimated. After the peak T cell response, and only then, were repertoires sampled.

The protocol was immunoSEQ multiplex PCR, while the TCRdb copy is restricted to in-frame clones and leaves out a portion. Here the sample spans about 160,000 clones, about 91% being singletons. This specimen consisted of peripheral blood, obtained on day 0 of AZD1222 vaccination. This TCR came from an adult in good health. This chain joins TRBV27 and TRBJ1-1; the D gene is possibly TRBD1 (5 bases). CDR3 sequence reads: CASSLSRGRSAEAFF. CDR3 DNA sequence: TGTGCCAGCAGTTTATCGAGGGGTAGGAGTGCTGAAGCTTTCTTT.